This passage covers 18 T cell receptor beta chains from one sample sequenced in a study of blood T cell repertoires in COVID-19. The protocol was immunoSEQ multiplex PCR, while the TCRdb copy is restricted to in-frame clones and leaves out a portion. This table holds tens of thousands of clones, around four fifths found once. The sample was peripheral blood. These receptors were collected from a middle-aged man with active COVID-19.

The chain has TRBV27 and TRBJ1-1; 12 positions match TRBD1. The germline CDR1 and CDR2 sequences are MNHEY and SMNVEV (reference sequence). V lost 3 bases to trimming and J lost 4 bases; unmatched junction nucleotides: 6. The CDR3 runs 16 residues. The CDR3 region is CASSLGTGGAGTEAFF. The CDR3 coding sequence is TGTGCCAGCAGTTTGGGGACAGGGGGCGCTGGCACTGAAGCTTTCTTT.

This clone is medium-sized (0.01 to 0.1%) in the sample. J is TRBJ1-4 and V is TRBV5-4; tentatively, D is TRBD1 (5 bases). CDR3 length equals 15 residues. From germline, CDR1 is SGHNT and CDR2 YYREEE (reference sequence). Trimming cost V 4 bases and J 2 bases, with 12 bases left between them. The CDR3 protein is CASSRPGSTNEKLFF. Written as DNA, the CDR3 is TGTGCCAGCAGCCGACCAGGGTCCACTAATGAAAAACTGTTTTTT.

V and J are TRBV3-1 (or the pseudogene TRBV3-2) and TRBJ2-3; TRBD2 might be the D (7 bases). V was trimmed by 8 bases and J by 6 bases, leaving 18 bases between them. This CDR3 is 14 amino acids long. The germline V gene has CDR1 LGHDT and CDR2 YNNKEL (reference sequence). In nucleotides, the CDR3 is TGTGCCAGCTCCCGAGGGGGGGGGCGGGATACGCAGTATTTT. This codes for CASSRGGGRDTQYF.

J is TRBJ1-1 and V is TRBV9; no reliable D call. Between the trimmed V and J ends, which lost 4 bases and 5 bases, there was a span of 12 bases. The CDR3 consists of 13 residues. Germline CDR1 SGDLS, CDR2 YYNGEE. CDR3: CASSHFERTEAFF. The CDR3 nucleotides are TGTGCCAGCAGCCACTTCGAGAGGACTGAAGCTTTCTTT. The variable domain in full, with the rest retrieved from reference TRBV9 and TRBJ1-1, is DSGVTQTPKHLITATGQRVTLRCSPRSGDLSVYWYQQSLDQGLQFLIQYYNGEERAKGNILERFSAQQFPDLHSELNLSSLELGDSALYFCASSHFERTEAFFGQGTRLTVV.

The chain combines TRBV5-5 with TRBJ2-7, with unresolved D. This CDR3 is built from 11 residues. The germline CDR1 and CDR2 sequences are SGHKS and YYEKEE (reference sequence). V was shortened by 4 bases and J by 1 base, with 3 bases between the two germline ends. CDR3 DNA sequence: TGTGCCAGCAGCCCATCCTACGAGCAGTACTTC. Protein sequence: CASSPSYEQYF.

This sequence joins TRBV9 and TRBJ2-2; TRBD2 is a possible D gene (6 bases). Trimming took 2 bases from V and 7 from J, leaving 12 bases between them. This CDR3 comprises 14 residues. Germline V CDR1 and CDR2: SGDLS, YYNGEE. The CDR3 nucleotides are TGTGCCAGCAGCGTTTCTGGGGGAGGCGGGGAGCTGTTTTTT. It translates to CASSVSGGGGELFF.

The chain combines TRBV11-3 with TRBJ2-7, with 10 bases fitting TRBD1. V shed 4 bases and J 5 bases; nucleotides not matched to a gene: 5. Germline CDR1 is SGHNT and CDR2 is YENEEA. The CDR3 is 14 amino acids. The CDR3 DNA reads as TGTGCCAGCAGCTCAGACAGGGGGCGGAACGAGCAGTACTTC. Amino acid sequence: CASSSDRGRNEQYF. The full variable domain, its missing parts supplied by reference TRBV11-3 and TRBJ2-7, is EAGVVQSPRYKIIEKKQPVAFWCNPISGHNTLYWYLQNLGQGPELLIRYENEEAVDDSQLPKDRFSAERLKGVDSTLKIQPAELGDSAVYLCASSSDRGRNEQYFGPGTRLTVT.

The chain couples TRBV5-4 to TRBJ2-5, with unresolved D. Germline CDR1 SGHNT, CDR2 YYREEE (reference sequence). The CDR3 runs to 11 residues. V was clipped by 4 bases and J by 5 bases, with 6 bases between them. The CDR3: CASSQAETQYF. In DNA, the CDR3 is TGTGCCAGCAGCCAGGCGGAGACCCAGTACTTC.

V and J are TRBV7-8 and TRBJ1-1; D not certain. Trimming pared 0 bases from V and 3 bases from J, leaving 8 bases between. This CDR3 comprises 14 residues. Germline V gene data show CDR1 as SGHVS and CDR2 as FQNEAQ. CDR3 nucleotides: TGTGCCAGCAGCTTAGCGCGCACAGACACTGAAGCTTTCTTT. The encoded protein is CASSLARTDTEAFF.

The chain carries TRBV5-6 and TRBJ1-3; D unresolved. Per the germline V gene, CDR1 is SGHDT and CDR2 is YYEEEE. V was shortened by 0 bases and J by 4 bases, with 11 bases between the two germline ends. The CDR3 consists of 15 residues. The CDR3 spells CASSLDRGLGNTIYF. In nucleotides, the CDR3 is TGTGCCAGCAGCTTGGATCGGGGTCTCGGAAACACCATATATTTT.

V usage is TRBV9 and J usage is TRBJ1-1, with TRBD1 as a possible D gene (6 bases). Germline CDR1 reads SGDLS; CDR2 reads YYNGEE. Trimming removed 6 bases at V and 1 base at J, with 16 bases between. The CDR3 consists of 15 residues. The CDR3, as DNA: TGTGCCAGCATAGTCCCTGGACAGACGAACACTGAAGCTTTCTTT. Protein sequence: CASIVPGQTNTEAFF.

CDR3 sequence reads: CSAGGLAGEDTQYF. CDR3 nucleotide sequence: TGCAGTGCTGGTGGACTAGCGGGGGAGGATACGCAGTATTTT. The genes are TRBV20-1 and TRBJ2-3; 13 nucleotides line up with TRBD2. Germline lookup yields CDR1 DFQATT and CDR2 SNEGSKA (reference sequence). V lost 5 bases to trimming and J lost 6 bases; unmatched junction nucleotides: 5. The CDR3 length is 14 residues.

The chain couples TRBV9 to TRBJ2-3, with D perhaps matching TRBD1 (6 bases). V shed 0 bases and J shed 1 base, with 21 bases lying between them. The V gene's germline CDR1 is SGDLS and CDR2 YYNGEE. The CDR3 spans 19 residues. CDR3 residues: CASSVGGEGVKARTDTQYF. CDR3 in DNA: TGTGCCAGCAGCGTAGGTGGTGAGGGGGTAAAGGCTCGCACAGATACGCAGTATTTT.

V usage is TRBV25-1 and J usage is TRBJ2-1, with unresolved D. This CDR3 region has 13 residues. Looked up from germline, CDR1 is MGHDK and CDR2 is SYGVNS. V was pared by 6 bases and J by 6 bases, with 12 bases between. Here the CDR3 DNA reads TGTGCCAGCAGGGTCCCTAACGGCAATGAGCAGTTCTTC. Protein sequence: CASRVPNGNEQFF.

The rearrangement joins TRBV19 to TRBJ1-2; the D gene is possibly TRBD1 (6 bases). V gave up 6 bases and J gave up 0 bases, with 14 bases separating them. The CDR3 runs to 15 residues. Germline loops: CDR1 LNHDA, CDR2 SQIVND (reference sequence). The CDR3 region has the DNA TGTGCCAGTAGGAAGGGGACAAGCCCTAACTATGGCTACACCTTC. This sequence encodes CASRKGTSPNYGYTF.

This sequence joins TRBV19 and TRBJ2-7; 12 nucleotides line up with TRBD2. The CDR3 sequence is 15 residues long. The J segment lost 3 bases and the V segment lost 9 bases, leaving 9 bases of the junction unmatched. CDR1 is LNHDA and CDR2 is SQIVND in the germline V gene (reference sequence). The CDR3 spells CASKGLAGGLYEQYF. CDR3 sequence (DNA): TGTGCCAGCAAGGGGCTAGCGGGAGGGCTCTACGAGCAGTACTTC. The whole variable domain, remainder taken from reference TRBV19 and TRBJ2-7, is DGGITQSPKYLFRKEGQNVTLSCEQNLNHDAMYWYRQDPGQGLRLIYYSQIVNDFQKGDIAEGYSVSREKKESFPLTVTSAQKNPTAFYLCASKGLAGGLYEQYFGPGTRLTVT.

This chain joins TRBV4-2 and TRBJ2-1, with 14 bases matching TRBD2. The V gene end was trimmed by 6 bases and the J gene end by 9 bases; junction bases not matched to a gene: 7. This CDR3 comprises 15 residues. Germline CDR1 LGHNA, CDR2 YNFKEQ. CDR3 nucleotides: TGTGCCAGCAGTACACCGGGACTAGCGGGAGTTGAGCAGTTCTTC. Amino acids: CASSTPGLAGVEQFF.

In this sample, this clone turned up a few times. The V and J genes are TRBV2 and TRBJ1-3, with 9 bases matching TRBD1. There are 16 residues in the CDR3. CDR1 SNHLY and CDR2 FYNNEI come from the germline V gene. J lost 0 bases, V lost 7 bases, and 7 bases had no gene match. The DNA for the CDR3 is TGTGCCAGCAAATGGGACAGGGACCACTCTGGAAACACCATATATTTT. This translates into CASKWDRDHSGNTIYF.